This T cell receptor beta chain was sequenced in a study of a mutant IDH1 vaccine in newly diagnosed glioma. About the research overall: Once 4-6 weeks had passed after radiotherapy alone, vaccination started, or it started with temozolomide cycles. Visit V12 was scheduled at week 35 and visit V13 at week 47.

The CDR3 runs 17 residues. J gave up 4 bases and V 3 bases, and 12 bases lay outside the gene matches. Germline V CDR1 and CDR2: KGHSH, LQKENI. Time point defined: week 35, safety follow-up. What each vaccine dose contained was 300 ug of mutant IDH1 20-mer peptide, accompanied by topical imiquimod. Each tumor in the donors was a new WHO grade 3 or 4 astrocytoma, IDH1-mutant and ATRX-lost. Clones were read by immunoSEQ multiplex PCR, and TCRdb kept only the in-frame ones, dropping some. This table holds roughly 50,000 clones, around 84% found once. Concerning this clone itself: Its antigen is undetermined.

The chain uses TRBV18 and TRBJ2-5; 9 bases agree with TRBD2. The sequencing here drew on PBMCs, taken from a glioma patient whose treatment included an IDH1 peptide vaccine. This clonotype originated in a woman aged 18-30 years with glioma. In DNA form, the CDR3 reads TGTGCCAGCTCACCGGGAGTAGCGGGAGAGTGGGGAGAGACCCAGTACTTC. Encoded protein: CASSPGVAGEWGETQYF.